This TCR beta chain was identified during a study of neurological immune-mediated disorders. Overall study results and limits: One related-CDR3 cluster, which may be a signature, held the repertoires of 18 of 34 multiple sclerosis patients after phylogenetic grouping. CDR3 amino acid sequences found in expanded clones were never shared across subjects, suggesting private repertoires in all groups.

TCRdb re-called the 5' RACE reads through MiXCR, storing one row per CDR3 protein. This sample yields 100,000 to 150,000 distinct CDR3 sequences, of which roughly 3.2% are seen a single time; 1% to 1.5% belongs to the top ten. Notes on this clonotype: The antigen remains undetermined.

Germline assignment: CDR1 SGDLS and CDR2 YYNGEE. The CDR3 spans 14 residues. The germline V and J ends were trimmed by 0 bases and 3 bases, with 10 bases remaining between them. The V call is TRBV9, the J call TRBJ2-7; D is perhaps TRBD1 (6 bases). The origin of this receptor is a woman aged 25 to 39 with multiple sclerosis. Source material: PBMCs. The CDR3 bases are TGTGCCAGCAGCGTAGGTCAGGGACACTACGAGCAGTACTTC. It is translated as CASSVGQGHYEQYF.